A selection of T cell receptor beta chains follows, all from one sample in a study of blood T cell repertoires in COVID-19. Measured with immunoSEQ multiplex PCR; TCRdb has only the in-frame clones, and not every one. Among some 300,000 clones listed, about 85% were seen once. The sample taken for sequencing was peripheral blood. These receptors were taken from a woman between 45 and 65 years old with active or convalescent COVID-19. Each CDR3 is given with its conserved first and last residue. Each record gives: J gene, D gene, V gene, clone size, CDR3 protein, CDR3 DNA. D genes are given only for firm matches. Clone size appears in some rows only: once, few, many, or a class for an expanded clone.

>TRBJ2-5|NA|TRBV5-1|NA
CASSWEVQETQYF
TGCGCCAGCAGCTGGGAGGTCCAAGAGACCCAGTACTTC
>TRBJ2-4|TRBD1|TRBV7-8|NA
CASSLEGQGLPNIQYF
TGTGCCAGCAGCTTAGAGGGACAGGGTTTACCAAACATTCAGTACTTC
>TRBJ1-2|NA|TRBV6-5|NA
CASRMDTNYGYTF
TGTGCCAGCAGAATGGACACTAACTATGGCTACACCTTC
>TRBJ2-1|TRBD2|TRBV10-3|NA
CAISDIELAGDFDNEQFF
TGTGCCATCAGTGACATTGAACTAGCGGGAGATTTCGACAATGAGCAGTTCTTC
>TRBJ1-4|TRBD1|TRBV29-1|NA
CSVEAPGGEEKLFF
TGCAGCGTTGAAGCCCCAGGGGGCGAGGAAAAACTGTTTTTT
>TRBJ1-1|TRBD1|TRBV2|NA
CASRRGQGAEAFF
TGTGCCAGCAGGAGGGGACAGGGCGCTGAAGCTTTCTTT
>TRBJ1-2|NA|TRBV7-9|NA
CASSSGQGNGYTF
TGTGCCAGCAGCTCCGGGCAGGGCAATGGCTACACCTTC
>TRBJ1-1|TRBD1|TRBV5-1|few
CASSLEGQGTEAFF
TGCGCCAGCAGCTTGGAGGGACAGGGCACTGAAGCTTTCTTT
>TRBJ2-4|TRBD1|TRBV3-1/TRBV3-2|NA
CASSGTGGYKNIQYF
TGTGCCAGCAGCGGGACAGGGGGTTACAAAAACATTCAGTACTTC
>TRBJ2-7|NA|TRBV3-1/TRBV3-2|NA
CASSPHLIRADEIYEQYF
TGTGCCAGCAGCCCCCATTTAATACGAGCGGATGAAATATACGAGCAGTACTTC
>TRBJ2-1|TRBD2|TRBV11-3|NA
CASSSAGGPNNEQFF
TGTGCCAGCAGCTCCGCGGGAGGGCCAAACAATGAGCAGTTCTTC
>TRBJ1-1|TRBD1|TRBV30|NA
CAWSVGTGSWNTEAFF
TGTGCCTGGAGTGTCGGGACAGGGTCATGGAACACTGAAGCTTTCTTT
>TRBJ1-5|TRBD1|TRBV28|many
CASSLVGGMSNQPQHF
TGTGCCAGCAGTTTGGTAGGGGGCATGAGCAATCAGCCCCAGCATTTT
>TRBJ2-7|NA|TRBV19|NA
CASSIAGTAGEQYF
TGTGCCAGTAGTATAGCTGGGACCGCGGGGGAGCAGTACTTC
>TRBJ2-1|TRBD1|TRBV5-1|NA
CASSLDPGQGRDEQFF
TGCGCCAGCAGCTTGGATCCGGGACAGGGGAGGGATGAGCAGTTCTTC
>TRBJ1-1|NA|TRBV28|once
CASLTEAYTEAFF
TGTGCCAGCCTGACAGAAGCTTACACTGAAGCTTTCTTT
>TRBJ1-1|TRBD1|TRBV18|NA
CASSPLPTGPNTEAFF
TGTGCCAGCTCACCCTTACCGACAGGGCCGAACACTGAAGCTTTCTTT
>TRBJ1-2|NA|TRBV21-1|NA
CASSKGTGETGNYGYTF
TGTGCCAGCAGCAAGGGGACAGGGGAGACGGGTAACTATGGCTACACCTTC
>TRBJ2-3|TRBD2|TRBV5-1|NA
CASSLGGSSTDTQYF
TGCGCCAGCAGCTTAGGCGGGAGCAGCACAGATACGCAGTATTTT
>TRBJ1-1|NA|TRBV5-1|NA
CASSREGGPLTEAFF
TGCGCCAGCAGCCGGGAGGGGGGCCCATTAACTGAAGCTTTCTTT
>TRBJ1-2|NA|TRBV10-3|once
CAISESRGGYGYTF
TGTGCCATCAGTGAGTCGAGAGGGGGCTATGGCTACACCTTC
>TRBJ2-7|TRBD2|TRBV5-3|NA
CARSLDRGTSGRIYEQYF
TGTGCCAGAAGCTTGGACAGGGGGACTAGCGGGAGAATCTACGAGCAGTACTTC
>TRBJ2-3|NA|TRBV7-3|NA
CASSRTGGADTQYF
TGTGCCAGCAGCCGGACGGGCGGGGCAGATACGCAGTATTTT
>TRBJ1-2|TRBD1|TRBV3-1/TRBV3-2|NA
CASSSTDRGVYGYTF
TGTGCCAGCAGCTCAACGGACAGGGGGGTCTATGGCTACACCTTC
>TRBJ2-3|TRBD2|TRBV5-5|NA
CASSLLPSGSSDTQYF
TGTGCCAGCAGCTTATTGCCTAGCGGGAGTTCAGATACGCAGTATTTT
>TRBJ2-7|NA|TRBV6-6|NA
CASRPGLYSYEQYF
TGTGCCAGCAGACCGGGACTTTACTCCTACGAGCAGTACTTC
>TRBJ1-4|TRBD1|TRBV19|NA
CASRRDRADEKLFF
TGTGCCAGTAGACGTGACAGGGCGGATGAAAAACTGTTTTTT
>TRBJ2-2|NA|TRBV18|once
CASSPFDGRGTGELFF
TGTGCCAGCTCACCGTTTGACGGGAGAGGTACCGGGGAGCTGTTTTTT
>TRBJ2-7|NA|TRBV10-3|NA
CAITKGDTPPYEQYF
TGTGCCATCACCAAGGGGGACACACCGCCCTACGAGCAGTACTTC
>TRBJ2-3|TRBD2|TRBV4-1|NA
CASSQEGTRGTDTQYF
TGCGCCAGCAGCCAAGAGGGGACTAGAGGCACAGATACGCAGTATTTT
>TRBJ2-7|NA|TRBV28|NA
CASSSLGLVLYF
TGTGCCAGCAGTTCCCTCGGGTTAGTTCTGTACTTC
>TRBJ1-5|NA|TRBV28|NA
CASSFSLGPNQPQHF
TGTGCCAGCAGTTTCTCACTAGGCCCCAATCAGCCCCAGCATTTT
>TRBJ2-5|TRBD2|TRBV4-2|NA
CASSQDRAGEETQYF
TGTGCCAGCAGCCAAGACCGCGCGGGAGAAGAGACCCAGTACTTC
>TRBJ1-1|NA|TRBV3-1/TRBV3-2|NA
CASSQGTVENTEAFF
TGTGCCAGCAGCCAAGGGACAGTAGAAAACACTGAAGCTTTCTTT
>TRBJ2-1|TRBD2|TRBV5-5|few
CASSSIGTSGPFNEQFF
TGTGCCAGCAGCTCAATCGGGACTAGCGGACCCTTCAATGAGCAGTTCTTC
>TRBJ1-2|NA|TRBV18|NA
CASSGTDYGYTF
TGTGCCAGCTCAGGGACTGACTATGGCTACACCTTC
>TRBJ1-2|NA|TRBV6-1|NA
CASSDGYYGYTF
TGTGCCAGCAGTGACGGGTACTATGGCTACACCTTC
>TRBJ1-2|TRBD1|TRBV28|NA
CASRSSRQGYGYTF
TGTGCCAGCAGATCGAGCAGACAGGGGTACGGCTACACCTTC
>TRBJ1-6|TRBD1|TRBV30|NA
CAWRGTDKLNSPLHF
TGTGCCTGGAGAGGGACAGACAAGCTTAATTCACCCCTCCACTTT
>TRBJ2-5|TRBD1|TRBV7-6|NA
CASSLETGRYSTGETQYF
TGTGCCAGCAGCTTAGAGACAGGGAGATACTCTACGGGGGAGACCCAGTACTTC
>TRBJ1-1|NA|TRBV4-1|NA
CASSPDQGNTEAFF
TGCGCCAGCAGCCCCGACCAGGGGAACACTGAAGCTTTCTTT
>TRBJ2-7|NA|TRBV4-2|NA
CASSLGGGSYEQYF
TGTGCCAGCAGCCTGGGAGGGGGCTCCTACGAGCAGTACTTC
>TRBJ1-2|TRBD1|TRBV2|NA
CASRQTGINGYTF
TGTGCCAGCAGGCAGACAGGGATCAATGGCTACACCTTC
>TRBJ2-7|TRBD2|TRBV4-1|NA
CASSQVGGTGIYEQYF
TGCGCCAGCAGCCAAGTGGGGGGGACTGGAATCTACGAGCAGTACTTC
>TRBJ1-1|NA|TRBV11-2|NA
CASSRTVQGGTEAFF
TGTGCCAGCAGCCGAACCGTTCAGGGTGGAACTGAAGCTTTCTTT
>TRBJ2-5|TRBD2|TRBV28|NA
CASSLGTSGTQETQYF
TGTGCCAGCAGTTTGGGGACTAGCGGTACCCAAGAGACCCAGTACTTC
>TRBJ1-2|NA|TRBV5-1|NA
CASSSVPRGRYTF
TGCGCCAGCAGCTCAGTCCCCCGGGGGAGGTACACCTTC
>TRBJ2-7|TRBD2|TRBV4-2|NA
CASSQGLASGRDEQYF
TGTGCCAGCAGCCAAGGGTTGGCTAGCGGGAGGGACGAGCAGTACTTC
>TRBJ1-1|NA|TRBV7-9|NA
CASSLTSTEAFF
TGTGCCAGCAGCTTAACAAGTACTGAAGCTTTCTTT
>TRBJ2-7|TRBD1|TRBV6-5|NA
CASIPGQGPYEQYF
TGTGCCAGCATCCCGGGACAGGGGCCCTACGAGCAGTACTTC
>TRBJ1-1|NA|TRBV5-1|NA
CASSLSAPGLRTEAFF
TGCGCCAGCAGCTTGTCTGCGCCGGGGTTAAGAACTGAAGCTTTCTTT
>TRBJ2-3|NA|TRBV6-1|NA
CASSGAFFSSTDTQYF
TGTGCCAGCAGTGGGGCTTTCTTTTCATCAACAGATACGCAGTATTTT
>TRBJ1-6|TRBD1|TRBV7-9|few
CASSSGQINSPLHF
TGTGCCAGCAGCTCGGGACAGATTAATTCACCCCTCCACTTT